Listed here are 29 T cell receptor beta chains from one sample, sequenced in a study of blood T cell repertoires in COVID-19. Only in-frame clones appear in the TCRdb table, and some are missing; sequencing was by immunoSEQ multiplex PCR. This table has approximately 160,000 clones, approximately 85% appearing once. The sequenced material came from peripheral blood. These receptors came from a man in his fifties or sixties who had recovered from COVID-19.

The rearrangement links TRBV5-4 to TRBJ1-4; D is perhaps TRBD1 (6 bases). V lost 2 bases and J 2 bases, leaving 16 bases between the germline ends. CDR1 is SGHNT and CDR2 is YYREEE in the germline V gene (reference sequence). The CDR3 has 17 residues. The CDR3 spells CASSFRRGGLTNEKLFF. As DNA, the CDR3 is TGTGCCAGCAGCTTCAGAAGGGGGGGTTTGACTAATGAAAAACTGTTTTTT.

The gene calls are TRBV19 and TRBJ2-1; D unresolved. Germline CDR1 is LNHDA and CDR2 is SQIVND (reference sequence). The CDR3 covers 15 residues. V was trimmed by 0 bases and J by 0 bases, leaving 6 bases between them. CDR3 amino acids: CASSIEALSYNEQFF. The CDR3 DNA sequence: TGTGCCAGTAGTATAGAGGCCCTCTCCTACAATGAGCAGTTCTTC.

The CDR3 reads CASSYRDTENYGYTF. The CDR3 bases are TGTGCCAGCAGCTACCGGGACACCGAGAACTATGGCTACACCTTC. The chain joins TRBV5-5 to TRBJ1-2; tentative D call: TRBD1 (6 bases). Per the germline V gene, CDR1 is SGHKS and CDR2 is YYEKEE (reference sequence). CDR3 length: 15 residues. Between the trimmed V and J ends, which lost 3 bases and 2 bases, there was a span of 14 bases.

This clone was picked up a small number of times. The CDR3 spells CASSFTGAGQPQHF. CDR3 bases: TGTGCCAGCAGCTTTACAGGGGCGGGACAGCCCCAGCATTTT. This rearrangement joins TRBV7-2 to TRBJ1-5; 7 nucleotides agree with TRBD1. Germline lookup yields CDR1 SGHTA and CDR2 FQGNSA. This CDR3 is 14 amino acids long. V was clipped by 3 bases and J by 7 bases; unmatched bases: 6.

This chain joins TRBV30 and TRBJ1-1; 8 bases are a match to TRBD1. The J segment lost 3 bases and the V segment lost 0 bases, leaving 3 bases of the junction unmatched. The length of the CDR3 is 14 residues. Germline CDR1 reads GTSNPN; CDR2 reads SVGIG (reference sequence). The CDR3 region is CAWSVTGGDTEAFF. The DNA of the CDR3 is TGTGCCTGGAGTGTAACAGGGGGAGACACTGAAGCTTTCTTT.

The V call is TRBV29-1, the J call TRBJ2-7; 12 bases line up with TRBD1. Germline V lookup: CDR1 SQVTM, CDR2 ANQGSEA. This CDR3 comprises 16 residues. Trimming at V came to 2 bases and at J to 6 bases, leaving 11 bases not matched to a gene. The CDR3 DNA is TGCAGCGTTGAAATAAGCCGGGGACAGGGGGCCGGCGAGCAGTACTTC. Protein: CSVEISRGQGAGEQYF.

This sequence joins TRBV7-8 and TRBJ2-7, with 11 bases that match TRBD2. With V trimmed by 2 bases and J by 4 bases, 7 bases remained unmatched. From germline, CDR1 is SGHVS and CDR2 FQNEAQ. There are 16 residues in the CDR3. The CDR3 sequence: CASSLTLAGGAYEQYF. The CDR3 region has the DNA TGTGCCAGCAGCTTAACCTTAGCGGGGGGGGCTTACGAGCAGTACTTC.

The V call is TRBV5-1, the J call TRBJ2-6; D may be TRBD1 (5 bases). Germline V gene sequence: CDR1 SGHRS, CDR2 YFSETQ. The CDR3 is 15 residues long. Trimming left V 0 bases short and J 3 bases short, with 7 bases between. This chain's CDR3 is CASSLEGDGANVLTF. CDR3 bases: TGCGCCAGCAGCTTGGAAGGGGATGGGGCCAACGTCCTGACTTTC.

The V and J genes are TRBV6-5 and TRBJ1-1; TRBD1 matches 7 bases. Germline V gives CDR1 MNHEY, CDR2 SVGAGI. The CDR3 has 16 amino acids. V shed 2 bases and J 8 bases; nucleotides not matched to a gene: 14. The CDR3 protein is CASSYRTDRALPEAFF. The CDR3 nucleotides are TGTGCCAGCAGTTACCGTACCGACAGGGCATTACCCGAAGCTTTCTTT.

This clone is a singleton in its sample. Other DNA sequences within the sample encode an identical CDR3. The V and J genes are TRBV5-1 and TRBJ1-2; 8 nucleotides line up with TRBD1. The germline V gene has CDR1 SGHRS and CDR2 YFSETQ. This CDR3 contains 13 residues. V trimming: 4 bases; J trimming: 3 bases; junction bases outside the gene matches: 2. CDR3 in DNA: TGCGCCAGCAGCCCGGGACAGGACTATGGCTACACCTTC. Translated, it gives CASSPGQDYGYTF.

The chain joins TRBV25-1 to TRBJ1-1, with no clear D. This CDR3 has 13 residues. V was shortened by 8 bases and J by 0 bases, with 10 bases between the two germline ends. Germline CDR1 reads MGHDK; CDR2 reads SYGVNS. The DNA of the CDR3 is TGTGCCAGCCTACATAGCATGAACACTGAAGCTTTCTTT. It encodes CASLHSMNTEAFF.

The J gene is TRBJ2-3, the V gene TRBV29-1, with 7 positions matching TRBD2. The V gene end was trimmed by 7 bases and the J gene end by 2 bases; junction bases not matched to a gene: 9. The CDR3 totals 14 residues. Germline CDR1 SQVTM, CDR2 ANQGSEA. Written as DNA, the CDR3 is TGCAGCGGAAGCCGGGCGGGGGTCACAGATACGCAGTATTTT. Its protein product is CSGSRAGVTDTQYF.

The chain has TRBV7-9 and TRBJ2-5, with D possibly TRBD1 on 5 matching bases. The CDR3 sequence is 14 residues long. V dropped 1 base and J dropped 5 bases, with 11 bases sitting between them. Germline V gives CDR1 SEHNR, CDR2 FQNEAQ (reference sequence). CDR3 nucleotides: TGTGCCAGCAGCTTAGATGGGGCCGGGGAGACCCAGTACTTC. Translating gives CASSLDGAGETQYF.

V and J are TRBV21-1 and TRBJ2-7; TRBD2, the D gene given by the table, was not confirmed from the DNA. TRBV21-1 is a listed pseudogene. The CDR3 has 16 residues. In nucleotides, the CDR3 is TGTGCCAGCAGCAAAAGAGTGAAGGGGGGGCCCTACGAGCAGTACTTC. Residues: CASSKRVKGGPYEQYF.

The J gene is TRBJ1-5, the V gene TRBV19, with D perhaps TRBD1 (6 bases). V lost 1 base to trimming and J lost 4 bases, with 11 bases between them. CDR1 and CDR2 (germline): LNHDA, SQIVND (reference sequence). CDR3 length equals 15 residues. CDR3 bases: TGTGCCAGTAGTATAGCACCAGGGGTAAATCAGCCCCAGCATTTT. It specifies CASSIAPGVNQPQHF.

This chain links TRBV3-1 (or the pseudogene TRBV3-2) with TRBJ2-1; 7 bases line up with TRBD2. Germline assignment: CDR1 LGHDT and CDR2 YNNKEL (reference sequence). This CDR3 has 14 residues. J gave up 9 bases and V 5 bases, and 10 bases lay outside the gene matches. The CDR3: CASSFGSGYGEQFF. The CDR3 coding sequence is TGTGCCAGCAGCTTTGGTAGCGGGTACGGTGAGCAGTTCTTC.

This clone has a single count. This chain joins TRBV6-2 or TRBV6-3 and TRBJ2-2; possible D gene TRBD2, 5 bases. The CDR3 loop spans 15 amino acids. Germline-derived CDR1 and CDR2 are MNHEY and SVGEGT. V shed 2 bases and J shed 6 bases, with 13 bases lying between them. CDR3 bases: TGTGCCAGCAGTTACCCAATTGACGGGGCCGGGGAGCTGTTTTTT. Translating gives CASSYPIDGAGELFF.

CDR3 sequence reads: CASSPRQGSSPLHF. The CDR3 nucleotides are TGTGCCAGCAGCCCGCGACAGGGTTCGTCACCCCTCCACTTT. V gene TRBV9 combines with J gene TRBJ1-6; 7 bases agree with TRBD1. V shed 4 bases and J 10 bases; nucleotides not matched to a gene: 8. This CDR3 contains 14 residues. Germline V lookup: CDR1 SGDLS, CDR2 YYNGEE.

CDR3 DNA sequence: TGTGCCAGCAGTACTCTGGGGGGGAGTGGGATAGCGGGGGCAGGTTTTAAAGAGACCCAGTACTTC. Residues: CASSTLGGSGIAGAGFKETQYF. This chain links TRBV6-9 with TRBJ2-5, with TRBD2 matching over 9 bases. Germline V gene sequence: CDR1 MNHGY, CDR2 SVAAGI. The CDR3 totals 22 residues. After removal of 5 bases from V and 3 bases from J, the junction contained 28 bases not matched to a gene.

J is TRBJ1-1 and V is TRBV29-1; 7 nucleotides align to TRBD1. The CDR3 runs 14 residues. With 1 base clipped from V and 5 bases from J, the junction kept 7 bases outside the gene matches. Germline CDR1 is SQVTM and CDR2 is ANQGSEA. The CDR3 coding sequence is TGCAGCGTTGAAGGGGGGACAGATGGGACTGAAGCTTTCTTT. Its translation: CSVEGGTDGTEAFF. Complete variable domain (other parts from reference TRBV29-1 and TRBJ1-1): SAVISQKPSRDICQRGTSLTIQCQVDSQVTMMFWYRQQPGQSLTLIATANQGSEATYESGFVIDKFPISRPNLTFSTLTVSNMSPEDSSIYLCSVEGGTDGTEAFFGQGTRLTVV.

The CDR3 is CASSPRGSNPRTEAFF. DNA for the CDR3: TGTGCCAGCAGCCCAAGAGGTAGTAACCCGAGGACTGAAGCTTTCTTT. V gene TRBV13 combines with J gene TRBJ1-1; D is undetermined. The germline V gene encodes CDR1 PRHDT and CDR2 FYEKMQ (reference sequence). The CDR3 spans 16 residues. Trimming took off 5 bases at V and 5 bases at J, with 21 bases between the two ends.

The chain is built from TRBV9 and TRBJ1-3; 9 nucleotides align to TRBD1. CDR3 length: 17 amino acids. J was trimmed by 0 bases and V by 4 bases; bases with no gene match: 8. In germline, CDR1 is SGDLS, CDR2 YYNGEE. The CDR3 protein is CASSSTGTGNSGNTIYF. The DNA for the CDR3 is TGTGCCAGCAGCTCTACCGGGACAGGGAACTCTGGAAACACCATATATTTT.

The chain couples TRBV5-8 to TRBJ1-4; 7 bases are a match to TRBD1. The germline V gene encodes CDR1 SGHTS and CDR2 YDEGEE. This CDR3 has 16 residues. V was pared by 4 bases and J by 5 bases, with 11 bases of the junction left unmatched. The CDR3 DNA is TGTGCCAGCAGCCTAGACAGGGACCAGGGGAATGAAAAACTGTTTTTT. Its translation is CASSLDRDQGNEKLFF.

This clone was observed at least ten times. The V call is TRBV25-1, the J call TRBJ2-2, with TRBD1 matching over 7 bases. Germline V gene data show CDR1 as MGHDK and CDR2 as SYGVNS. The J segment lost 0 bases and the V segment lost 2 bases, leaving 3 bases of the junction unmatched. This CDR3 comprises 16 residues. The chain's CDR3 is CASSEADRANTGELFF. The CDR3 coding sequence is TGTGCCAGCAGTGAAGCCGACAGGGCGAACACCGGGGAGCTGTTTTTT.

J is TRBJ1-5 and V is TRBV10-3, with D perhaps TRBD1 (5 bases). CDR1 and CDR2 (germline): ENHRY, SYGVKD. V was cut by 8 bases and J by 1 base, with 12 bases left in between. The CDR3 has 14 residues. CDR3 bases: TGTGCCATCTCGTCTTCAGGGAGCAATCAGCCCCAGCATTTT. Its translation is CAISSSGSNQPQHF.

The chain joins TRBV14 to TRBJ1-5; no reliable D call. The germline V and J ends were trimmed by 0 bases and 0 bases, with 6 bases remaining between them. The CDR3 loop spans 15 amino acids. Germline CDR1 and CDR2: SGHDN and FVKESK. DNA for the CDR3: TGTGCCAGCAGCCAAGAACGGGATAGCAATCAGCCCCAGCATTTT. Its translation is CASSQERDSNQPQHF.

This sequence joins TRBV11-2 and TRBJ1-6, with D perhaps matching TRBD1 (5 bases). CDR1 and CDR2 (germline): SGHAT, FQNNGV. Trimming took off 3 bases at V and 15 bases at J, with 24 bases between the two ends. The CDR3 sequence is 16 residues long. CDR3 in DNA: TGTGCCAGCAGCTTTCTCGCGGGGAGGACATCGCTTGGCCTCCACTTT. This encodes CASSFLAGRTSLGLHF.

The genes are TRBV5-4 and TRBJ1-6, with D possibly matching TRBD1 (6 bases). Trimming shortened V by 4 bases and J by 5 bases, and 10 bases separated the two germline ends. The CDR3 contains 14 residues. Germline V CDR1 and CDR2: SGHNT, YYREEE (reference sequence). The CDR3 DNA sequence: TGTGCCAGCAGCCTAGACAGGAATAATTCACCCCTCCACTTT. Its translation: CASSLDRNNSPLHF.

V usage is TRBV9 and J usage is TRBJ1-4, with TRBD1 matching over 9 bases. Trimming took 3 bases from V and 7 from J; bases not matched to a gene: 16. This CDR3 contains 18 residues. Germline loops: CDR1 SGDLS, CDR2 YYNGEE. The CDR3 coding sequence is TGTGCCAGCAGCGCTTCGGGACAGGGAGCAACTAATAGTGAAAAACTGTTTTTT. This gives the protein CASSASGQGATNSEKLFF.